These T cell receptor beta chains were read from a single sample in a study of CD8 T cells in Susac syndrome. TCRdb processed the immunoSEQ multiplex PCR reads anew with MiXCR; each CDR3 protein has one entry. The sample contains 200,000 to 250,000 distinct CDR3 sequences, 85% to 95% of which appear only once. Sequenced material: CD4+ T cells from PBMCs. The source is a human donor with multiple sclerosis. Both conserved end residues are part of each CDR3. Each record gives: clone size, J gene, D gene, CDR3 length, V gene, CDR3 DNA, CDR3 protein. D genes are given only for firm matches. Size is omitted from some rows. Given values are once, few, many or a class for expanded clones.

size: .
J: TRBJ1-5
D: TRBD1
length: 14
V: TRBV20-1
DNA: TGCAGTGCCCAGGGACAGGGGGGCAATCAGCCCCAGCATTTT
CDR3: CSAQGQGGNQPQHF

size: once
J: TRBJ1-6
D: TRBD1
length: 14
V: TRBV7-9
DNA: TGTGCCAGCAGCTCGGACAGGGACGGATCACCCCTCCACTTT
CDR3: CASSSDRDGSPLHF

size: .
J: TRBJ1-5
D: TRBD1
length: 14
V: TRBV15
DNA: TGTGCCACCAGCAGAGATCAGGGGGCCCAGCCCCAGCATTTT
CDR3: CATSRDQGAQPQHF

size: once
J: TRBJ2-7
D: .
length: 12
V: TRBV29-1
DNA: TGCAGCGCAAAGGAGGTCTCCTACGAGCAGTACTTC
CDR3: CSAKEVSYEQYF

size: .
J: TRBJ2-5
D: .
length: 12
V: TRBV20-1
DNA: TGCAGTGCCAACCGGGGTAAAGAGACCCAGTACTTC
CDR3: CSANRGKETQYF

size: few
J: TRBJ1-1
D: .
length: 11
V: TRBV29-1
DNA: TGCAGCGTTGGGCAGAACACTGAAGCTTTCTTT
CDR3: CSVGQNTEAFF

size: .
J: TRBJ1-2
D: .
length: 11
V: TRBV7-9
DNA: TGTGCCACCAACAGGGTGCGGGGCTACACCTTC
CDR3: CATNRVRGYTF

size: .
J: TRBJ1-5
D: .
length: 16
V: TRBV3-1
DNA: TGTGCCAGCAGCCAAAACGGACAGATTAGCAATCAGCCCCAGCATTTT
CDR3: CASSQNGQISNQPQHF

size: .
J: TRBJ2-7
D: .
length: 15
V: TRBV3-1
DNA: TGTGCCAGCAGCCAAGCTCAACGTCTACTCTACGAGCAGTACTTC
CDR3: CASSQAQRLLYEQYF

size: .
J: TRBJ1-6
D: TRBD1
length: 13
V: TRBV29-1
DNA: TGCAGCGTTCGACAGGGGGGTAATTCACCCCTCCACTTT
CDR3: CSVRQGGNSPLHF

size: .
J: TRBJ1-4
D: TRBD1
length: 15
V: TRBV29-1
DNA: TGCAGCGTCGTCCCTACAGACAGGGGTAATGAAAAACTGTTTTTT
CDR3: CSVVPTDRGNEKLFF

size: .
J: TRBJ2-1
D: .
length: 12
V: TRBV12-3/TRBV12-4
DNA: TGTGCCAGCAGTTTCGGGCACAATGAGCAGTTCTTC
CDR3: CASSFGHNEQFF

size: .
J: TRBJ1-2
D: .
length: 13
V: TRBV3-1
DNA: TGTGCCAGCAGCCGGGAGGTTAACTATGGCTACACCTTC
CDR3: CASSREVNYGYTF

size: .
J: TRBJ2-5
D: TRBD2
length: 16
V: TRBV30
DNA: TGTGCCTGGAGTGTACTAGCGGGGGAGACCCAAGAGACCCAGTACTTC
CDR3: CAWSVLAGETQETQYF

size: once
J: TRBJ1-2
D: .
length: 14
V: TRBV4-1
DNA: TGCGCCAGCAGCCCGGGGCTTCCTAACTATGGCTACACCTTC
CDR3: CASSPGLPNYGYTF

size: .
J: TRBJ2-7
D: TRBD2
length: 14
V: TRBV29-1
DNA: TGCAGCGCCGACGTGACGGGGGGAACCTACGAGCAGTACTTC
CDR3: CSADVTGGTYEQYF

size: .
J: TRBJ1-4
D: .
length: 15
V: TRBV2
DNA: TGTGCCAGCAGTGAAACAGGAGGAACTAATGAAAAACTGTTTTTT
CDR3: CASSETGGTNEKLFF

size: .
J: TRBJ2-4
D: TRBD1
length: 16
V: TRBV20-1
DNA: TGCAGTGCTCGCCTTCCGGGACAGTCGGCCAAAAACATTCAGTACTTC
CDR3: CSARLPGQSAKNIQYF

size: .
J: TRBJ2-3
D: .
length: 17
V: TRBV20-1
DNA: TGCAGTGCTAGAGCTCAGGAGAAAGTCCAGGGTGCAGATACGCAGTATTTT
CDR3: CSARAQEKVQGADTQYF

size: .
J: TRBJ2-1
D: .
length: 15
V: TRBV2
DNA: TGTGCCAGCAGTGAAGGGAAGGGCTCATACAATGAGCAGTTCTTC
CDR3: CASSEGKGSYNEQFF

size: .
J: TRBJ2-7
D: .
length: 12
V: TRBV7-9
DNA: TGTGCCAGCAGTCACGAGGACTACGAGCAGTACTTC
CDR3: CASSHEDYEQYF

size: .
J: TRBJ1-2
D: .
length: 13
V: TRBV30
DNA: TGTGCCTGGAGTGTACAAGGAAGGGGTGGCTACACCTTC
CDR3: CAWSVQGRGGYTF

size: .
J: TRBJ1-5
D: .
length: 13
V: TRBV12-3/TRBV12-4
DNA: TGTGCCAGCAGCCTAGCGCGCAATCAGCCCCAGCATTTT
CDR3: CASSLARNQPQHF

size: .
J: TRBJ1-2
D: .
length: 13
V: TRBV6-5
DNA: TGTGCCAGCAGTTTTAGGCTCTTGGCTGGCTACACCTTC
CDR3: CASSFRLLAGYTF

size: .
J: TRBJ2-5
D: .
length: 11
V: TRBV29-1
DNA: TGCAGCGTTAGAGTTATGGAGACCCAGTACTTC
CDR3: CSVRVMETQYF

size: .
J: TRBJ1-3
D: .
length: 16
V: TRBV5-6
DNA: TGTGCCAGCAGCTTGGCCGCGTACACAGCTGGAAACACCATATATTTT
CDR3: CASSLAAYTAGNTIYF

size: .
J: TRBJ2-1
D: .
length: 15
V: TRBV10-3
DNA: TGTGCCAGCACCAGACATGGGAGCTCCTACAATGAGCAGTTCTTC
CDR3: CASTRHGSSYNEQFF

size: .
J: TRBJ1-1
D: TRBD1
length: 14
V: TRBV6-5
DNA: TGTGCCAGCAGCTTTCAGGGGGCATACACTGAAGCTTTCTTT
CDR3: CASSFQGAYTEAFF

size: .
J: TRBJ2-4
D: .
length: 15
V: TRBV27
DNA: TGTGCCAGCAGTTCCTCAGAGGGAATCAAAAACATTCAGTACTTC
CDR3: CASSSSEGIKNIQYF

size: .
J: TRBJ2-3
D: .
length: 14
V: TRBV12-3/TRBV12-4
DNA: TGTGCCAGCAGTTTGCAGGGGGGCCCAGATACGCAGTATTTT
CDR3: CASSLQGGPDTQYF

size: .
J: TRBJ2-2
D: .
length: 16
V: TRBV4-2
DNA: TGTGCCAGCAGCCAAGTCGGCAGGGCCGACACCGGGGAGCTGTTTTTT
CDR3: CASSQVGRADTGELFF

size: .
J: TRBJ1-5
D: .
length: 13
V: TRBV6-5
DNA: TGTGCCAGTTCCCAGGGGAGCAATCAGCCCCAGCATTTT
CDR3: CASSQGSNQPQHF

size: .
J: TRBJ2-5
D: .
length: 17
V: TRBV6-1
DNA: TGTGCCAGCAGACCCTCCCCCGGAGGTGGGGGGGGCGAGACCCAGTACTTC
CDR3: CASRPSPGGGGGETQYF

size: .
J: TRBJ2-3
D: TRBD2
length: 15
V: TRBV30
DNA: TGTGCCTGGAGTGAGACTAGCGGGTACACAGATACGCAGTATTTT
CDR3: CAWSETSGYTDTQYF

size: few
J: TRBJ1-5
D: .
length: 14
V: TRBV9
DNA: TGTGCCAGCAGCGTAGGCACAGCGGATCAGCCCCAGCATTTT
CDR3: CASSVGTADQPQHF

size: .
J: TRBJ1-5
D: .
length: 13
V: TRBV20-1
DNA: TGCAGTGCTAGTCAAACAGACAATCAGCCCCAGCATTTT
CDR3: CSASQTDNQPQHF

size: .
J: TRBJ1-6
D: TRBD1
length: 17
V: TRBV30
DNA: TGTGCCTGGAGTGTACGAGGGGACAGAAGGTATAATTCACCCCTCCACTTT
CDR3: CAWSVRGDRRYNSPLHF

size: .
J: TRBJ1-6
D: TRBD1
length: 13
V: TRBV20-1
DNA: TGCAGTGCTGCGGGGACAGGGCCCTCACCCCTCCACTTT
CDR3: CSAAGTGPSPLHF

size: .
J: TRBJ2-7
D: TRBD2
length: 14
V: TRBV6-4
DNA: TGTGCCAGCAGTCCTAACGGGGGGATGGACGAGCAGTACTTC
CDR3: CASSPNGGMDEQYF

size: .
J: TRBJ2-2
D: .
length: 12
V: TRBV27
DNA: TGTGCCAACAGAAAGAACACCGGGGAGCTGTTTTTT
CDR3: CANRKNTGELFF

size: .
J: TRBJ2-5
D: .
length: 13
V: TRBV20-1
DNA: TGCAGTGCCACAGACCGGGAGAAAGAGACCCAGTACTTC
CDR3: CSATDREKETQYF

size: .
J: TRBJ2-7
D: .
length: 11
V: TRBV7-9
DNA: TGTGCCAGCAGCTCCGAGTACGAGCAGTACTTC
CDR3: CASSSEYEQYF

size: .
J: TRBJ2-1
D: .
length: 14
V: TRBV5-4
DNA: TGTGCCAGCAGCTTGGGTGGGCCAGTCAATGAGCAGTTCTTC
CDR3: CASSLGGPVNEQFF

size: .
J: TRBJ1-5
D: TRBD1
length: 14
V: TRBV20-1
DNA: TGCAGTGCTAGACAGGGGGAAGGCAATCAGCCCCAGCATTTT
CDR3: CSARQGEGNQPQHF

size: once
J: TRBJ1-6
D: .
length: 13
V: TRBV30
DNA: TGTGCCTGGAGTGTAGGACGAGAATTCACCCTCCACTTT
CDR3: CAWSVGREFTLHF

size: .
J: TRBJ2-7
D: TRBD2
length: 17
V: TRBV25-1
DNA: TGTGCCAGCAGTGTCGAAGAGGCAGGGACTATTTCCTACGAGCAGTACTTC
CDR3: CASSVEEAGTISYEQYF

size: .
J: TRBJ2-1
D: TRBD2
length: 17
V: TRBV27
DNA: TGTGCCAGCAGTTTAACCGCGCCTCTCGGCGGGGGGAATGAGCAGTTCTTC
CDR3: CASSLTAPLGGGNEQFF

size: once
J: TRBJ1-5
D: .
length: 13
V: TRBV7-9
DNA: TGTGCCAGCAGGCCTGACACCGTCTCGCCCCAGCATTTT
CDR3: CASRPDTVSPQHF

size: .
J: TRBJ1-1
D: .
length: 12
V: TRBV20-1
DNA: TGCAGTGCTAGAAGGCAAACCCCCGAAGCTTTCTTT
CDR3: CSARRQTPEAFF

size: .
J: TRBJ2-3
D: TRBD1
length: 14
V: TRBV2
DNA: TGTGCCAGCAGGTTGGCAGGGGGTTCAGATACGCAGTATTTT
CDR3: CASRLAGGSDTQYF

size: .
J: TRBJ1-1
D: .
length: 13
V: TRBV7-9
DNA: TGTGCCAGCAGCTCGGAAGGTAGGACGGAAGCTTTCTTT
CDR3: CASSSEGRTEAFF

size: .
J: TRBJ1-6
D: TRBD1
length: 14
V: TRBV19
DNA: TGTGCCAGTAGGGGACAGGGGTTAAATTCACCCCTCCACTTT
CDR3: CASRGQGLNSPLHF

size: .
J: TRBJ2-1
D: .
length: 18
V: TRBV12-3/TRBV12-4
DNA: TGTGCCAGCAGTTTTGTCCCGGGGGACGGGTTTCATTACAATGAGCAGTTCTTC
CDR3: CASSFVPGDGFHYNEQFF

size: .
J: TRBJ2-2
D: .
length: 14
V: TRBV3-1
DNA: TGTGCCAGCAGCCAACCGCCGGTGGCCGGGGAGCTGTTTTTT
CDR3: CASSQPPVAGELFF

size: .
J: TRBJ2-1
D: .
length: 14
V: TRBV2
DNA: TGTGCCAGCAGGCGGCTTGAAACCCACAATGAGCAGTTCTTC
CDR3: CASRRLETHNEQFF